This passage covers 21 T cell receptor beta chains from one sample sequenced in a study of cytomegalovirus exposure and HLA in healthy donors. Researchers ran the PCR with 60 Vbeta and 13 Jbeta primers. Data came from immunoSEQ multiplex PCR; TCRdb stores just in-frame clones and leaves some out. There are fewer than 90,000 clones in the sample; 78% occur only once, and just under 2.5% lies in the top ten. Sequences were obtained from PBMCs. These receptors all come from a male donor in good health and CMV-seropositive.

V gene TRBV9 combines with J gene TRBJ1-3; TRBD1 agrees at 8 bases. J lost 3 bases, V lost 1 base, and 3 bases had no gene match. CDR1 and CDR2 (germline): SGDLS, YYNGEE. This CDR3 comprises 15 residues. The CDR3 here is CASSVQGASGNTIYF. The CDR3, as DNA: TGTGCCAGCAGCGTACAGGGGGCGAGTGGAAACACCATATATTTT.

This clone was seen a handful of times. CDR3 DNA: TGTGCCAGCAGCTTAGATTCTTGGAGAATTGAGGGCACTGAAGCTTTCTTT. Protein product: CASSLDSWRIEGTEAFF. The J gene is TRBJ1-1, the V gene TRBV11-2; D remains ambiguous. Germline V lookup: CDR1 SGHAT, CDR2 FQNNGV. This CDR3 spans 17 amino acids. V was cut by 0 bases and J by 4 bases, with 18 bases left in between.

This rearrangement joins TRBV7-9 to TRBJ2-2; D not certain. With 6 bases removed from V and 1 base from J, the gap between germline ends came to 6 bases. Looked up from germline, CDR1 is SEHNR and CDR2 is FQNEAQ (reference sequence). This CDR3 comprises 13 residues. In nucleotides, the CDR3 is TGTGCCAGCAGGCCAGAGAACACCGGGGAGCTGTTTTTT. As protein: CASRPENTGELFF.

This CDR3 reads CASSPKNEQFF. As DNA, the CDR3 is TGTGCCAGCAGTCCCAAAAATGAGCAGTTCTTC. V gene TRBV6-6 combines with J gene TRBJ2-1; D gene unclear. Trimming shortened V by 5 bases and J by 7 bases, and 6 bases separated the two germline ends. The CDR3 covers 11 residues. The germline V gene encodes CDR1 MNHNY and CDR2 SVGAGI (reference sequence).

V usage is TRBV18 and J usage is TRBJ2-5; 8 nucleotides align to TRBD1. V shed 5 bases and J 7 bases; nucleotides not matched to a gene: 9. The CDR3 is made up of 14 amino acids. Germline V gene lookup returns CDR1 KGHSH and CDR2 LQKENI. CDR3 DNA sequence: TGTGCCAGCTCATCGCAGGGGGCTGGTGGGACCCAGTACTTC. This sequence encodes CASSSQGAGGTQYF.

This chain uses TRBV19 with TRBJ2-7; 9 bases line up with TRBD2. This CDR3 has 12 residues. V was pared by 8 bases and J by 2 bases, with 1 base of the junction left unmatched. Germline CDR1 is LNHDA and CDR2 is SQIVND (reference sequence). The CDR3 sequence: CASSSGTYEQYF. The CDR3 bases are TGTGCCAGTTCTAGCGGGACCTACGAGCAGTACTTC.

This rearrangement joins TRBV30 to TRBJ2-5; perhaps TRBD2 as D (6 bases). The J call may be wrong; the DNA end is better matched by TRBJ2-7. Germline lookup yields CDR1 GTSNPN and CDR2 SVGIG (reference sequence). The CDR3 is made up of 15 amino acids. CDR3 in DNA: TGTGCCTGGAGCCGCCGGGCGGAGGGTCCCTACGAGCAGTACTTC. Its protein product is CAWSRRAEGPYEQYF.

The chain joins TRBV6-1 to TRBJ1-1, with D maybe TRBD1 (6 bases). Trimming took off 0 bases at V and 11 bases at J, with 13 bases between the two ends. Germline V gene data show CDR1 as MNHNS and CDR2 as SASEGT. CDR3 length equals 13 residues. The CDR3, as DNA: TGTGCCAGCAGTGAAGCTAGGACAGCATATGCTTTCTTT. Amino acids: CASSEARTAYAFF.

The chain uses TRBV15 and TRBJ2-1; TRBD2 matches at 8 bases. V lost 0 bases and J lost 1; bases outside the gene matches: 5. Germline lookup yields CDR1 LNHNV and CDR2 YYDKDF (reference sequence). This CDR3 has 17 amino acids. For the CDR3, the DNA is TGTGCCACCAGCAGAGAAAGGAGCGGGAGATCCTACAATGAGCAGTTCTTC. Encoded protein: CATSRERSGRSYNEQFF.

The DNA for the CDR3 is TGCGCCAGCAGAGAAAGCGGGAATACCTACAATGAGCAGTTCTTC. It translates to CASRESGNTYNEQFF. The V gene is TRBV5-1, the J gene TRBJ2-1; TRBD2 matches at 7 bases. The length of the CDR3 is 15 residues. V lost 5 bases and J lost 2; bases outside the gene matches: 7. The germline gives CDR1 SGHRS, CDR2 YFSETQ.

This chain uses TRBV2 with TRBJ2-6, with 7 bases that match TRBD1. This CDR3 comprises 15 residues. Germline CDR1 is SNHLY and CDR2 is FYNNEI. Trimming removed 6 bases from V and 1 base from J; junction bases left unmatched: 3. CDR3 nucleotide sequence: TGTGCCAGCAGGGCGACAGGGTCTGGGGCCAACGTCCTGACTTTC. This gives the protein CASRATGSGANVLTF.

This sequence joins TRBV5-6 and TRBJ2-2; TRBD2 is a possible D gene (6 bases). Trimming stripped 3 bases from V and 5 bases from J, with 26 bases between. The CDR3 has 19 amino acids. Germline lookup yields CDR1 SGHDT and CDR2 YYEEEE. In DNA form, the CDR3 reads TGTGCCAGCAGCTCCGACGGACGTCTGTACGGGAGTCGAACCGGGGAGCTGTTTTTT. Its protein is CASSSDGRLYGSRTGELFF.

The chain carries TRBV9 and TRBJ2-1; 8 bases map to TRBD2. The germline V gene encodes CDR1 SGDLS and CDR2 YYNGEE. The CDR3 loop spans 15 amino acids. V dropped 2 bases and J dropped 7; count of bases not matched to a gene: 8. The DNA of the CDR3 is TGTGCCAGCAGCGTGGGACGGGAGGGCTATAATGAGCAGTTCTTC. Amino acid sequence: CASSVGREGYNEQFF.

The CDR3 sequence is CASSVWGSGRQRDTQYF. Written as DNA, the CDR3 is TGTGCCAGCAGCGTGTGGGGTAGCGGGAGGCAAAGAGATACGCAGTATTTT. The rearrangement uses TRBV9 and TRBJ2-3; 10 nucleotides align to TRBD2. Germline CDR1 is SGDLS and CDR2 is YYNGEE. CDR3 length equals 17 residues. V was clipped by 2 bases and J by 5 bases; unmatched bases: 11.

V usage is TRBV4-2 and J usage is TRBJ2-1; D is perhaps TRBD2 (5 bases). The CDR3 consists of 17 residues. The V end lost 0 bases, the J end lost 7 bases, and 19 bases lay between the germline ends. CDR1 and CDR2 (germline): LGHNA, YNFKEQ. The chain's CDR3 is CASSQDAAGFGSNEQFF. As DNA, the CDR3 is TGTGCCAGCAGCCAAGATGCGGCGGGTTTCGGAAGTAATGAGCAGTTCTTC.

The chain employs TRBV5-1 and TRBJ2-1, with 8 bases aligning to TRBD2. J gave up 3 bases and V 4 bases, and 9 bases lay outside the gene matches. Germline V gene sequence: CDR1 SGHRS, CDR2 YFSETQ. CDR3 length: 16 residues. The CDR3 here is CASSRNSGSNYNEQFF. CDR3 sequence (DNA): TGCGCCAGCAGCCGAAACAGCGGGAGTAACTACAATGAGCAGTTCTTC.

This chain links TRBV18 with TRBJ1-2; D remains ambiguous. In germline, CDR1 is KGHSH, CDR2 LQKENI. Trimming pared 2 bases from V and 2 bases from J, leaving 12 bases between. The CDR3 is 15 residues long. CDR3 sequence: CASSPNIDKNYGYTF. For the CDR3, the DNA is TGTGCCAGCTCACCAAACATCGACAAGAACTATGGCTACACCTTC.

V usage is TRBV5-8 and J usage is TRBJ2-2; D possibly corresponds to TRBD2 (5 bases). The CDR3 sequence is 16 residues long. Germline V gives CDR1 SGHTS, CDR2 YDEGEE. The V end was cut by 4 bases, the J end by 2 bases, with 15 bases between. CDR3 nucleotides: TGTGCCAGCAGCCTGGCCCGCGGGTCAAACACCGGGGAGCTGTTTTTT. As protein: CASSLARGSNTGELFF. Filled out from reference TRBV5-8 and TRBJ2-2, the complete variable domain reads EAGVTQSPTHLIKTRGQQATLRCSPISGHTSVYWYQQALGLGLQFLLWYDEGEERNRGNFPPRFSGRQFPNYSSELNVNALELEDSALYLCASSLARGSNTGELFFGEGSRLTVL.

This clone appeared a single time. The V and J genes are TRBV6-5 and TRBJ2-1, with D possibly matching TRBD2 (5 bases). V lost 5 bases and J 8 bases, leaving 19 bases between the germline ends. From germline, CDR1 is MNHEY and CDR2 SVGAGI. CDR3 length: 15 residues. The CDR3 bases are TGTGCCAGCAGTCCCAAACTAGGTCAGGTCTATGAGCAGTTCTTC. Translated: CASSPKLGQVYEQFF.

The gene calls are TRBV6-4 and TRBJ2-1; the match to TRBD2 covers 12 bases. CDR3 length equals 18 residues. Losses at the gene ends were 4 bases for V and 8 bases for J; bases not matched to a gene: 15. The V gene's germline CDR1 is MRHNA and CDR2 SNTAGT. CDR3 DNA: TGTGCCAGCAGTGCCACTTTCTCTAGCGGGAGGGCCGGGTATGAGCAGTTCTTC. Translating it yields CASSATFSSGRAGYEQFF.

This clone was observed a single time. V gene TRBV5-6 combines with J gene TRBJ2-7; 7 bases are shared with TRBD1. The ends lost 4 bases at V and 0 bases at J; junction bases unmatched: 10. The CDR3 runs 16 residues. Germline V lookup: CDR1 SGHDT, CDR2 YYEEEE. Here the CDR3 reads CASSPEGQRISYEQYF. CDR3 bases: TGTGCCAGCAGCCCCGAGGGACAGCGGATCTCCTACGAGCAGTACTTC.